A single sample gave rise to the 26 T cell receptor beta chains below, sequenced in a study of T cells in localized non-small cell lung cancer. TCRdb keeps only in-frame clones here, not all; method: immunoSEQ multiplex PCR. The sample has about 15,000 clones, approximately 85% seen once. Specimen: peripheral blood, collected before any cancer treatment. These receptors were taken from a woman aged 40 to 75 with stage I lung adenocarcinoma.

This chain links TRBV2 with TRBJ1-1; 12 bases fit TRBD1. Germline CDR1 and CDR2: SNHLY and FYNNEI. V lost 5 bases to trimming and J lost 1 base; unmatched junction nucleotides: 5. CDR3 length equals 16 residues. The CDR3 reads CASSLEGQGANTEAFF. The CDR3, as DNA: TGTGCCAGCAGTTTAGAGGGACAGGGGGCGAACACTGAAGCTTTCTTT.

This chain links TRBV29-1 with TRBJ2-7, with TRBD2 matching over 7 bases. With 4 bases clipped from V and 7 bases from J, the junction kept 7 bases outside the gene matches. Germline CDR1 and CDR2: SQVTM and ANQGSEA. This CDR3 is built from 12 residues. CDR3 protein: CSVVHLGLEQYF. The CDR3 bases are TGCAGCGTTGTTCACCTGGGACTAGAGCAGTACTTC.

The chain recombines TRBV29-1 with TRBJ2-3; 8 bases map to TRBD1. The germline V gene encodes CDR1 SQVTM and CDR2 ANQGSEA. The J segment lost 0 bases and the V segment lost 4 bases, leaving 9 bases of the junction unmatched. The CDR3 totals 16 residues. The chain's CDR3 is CSVVKGRDRSTDTQYF. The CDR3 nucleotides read TGCAGCGTTGTGAAAGGTCGGGACAGGAGCACAGATACGCAGTATTTT.

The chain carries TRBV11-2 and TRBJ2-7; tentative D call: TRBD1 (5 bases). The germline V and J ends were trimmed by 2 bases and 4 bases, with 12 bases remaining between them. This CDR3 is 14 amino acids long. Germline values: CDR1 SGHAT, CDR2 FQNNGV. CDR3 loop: CASSLSQGRYEQYF. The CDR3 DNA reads TGTGCCAGCAGCTTAAGCCAGGGAAGGTACGAGCAGTACTTC.

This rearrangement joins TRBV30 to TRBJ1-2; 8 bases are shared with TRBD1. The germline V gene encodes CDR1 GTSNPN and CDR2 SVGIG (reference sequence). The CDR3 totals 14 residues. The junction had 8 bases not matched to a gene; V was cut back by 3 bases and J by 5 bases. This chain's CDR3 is CAWRHPGTGYGYTF. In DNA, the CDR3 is TGTGCCTGGAGGCATCCCGGGACAGGATATGGCTACACCTTC.

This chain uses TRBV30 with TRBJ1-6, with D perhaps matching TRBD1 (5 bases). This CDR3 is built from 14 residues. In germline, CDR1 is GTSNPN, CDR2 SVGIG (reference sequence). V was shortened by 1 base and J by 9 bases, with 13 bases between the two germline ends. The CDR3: CAWSGGAGRSPLHF. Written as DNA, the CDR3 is TGTGCCTGGAGTGGAGGGGCTGGGCGTTCACCCCTCCACTTT.

DNA of the CDR3: TGTGCCAGCAGCTTGGGTGCCGCGGGGGGCTTCTACGAGCAGTACTTC. Amino acids: CASSLGAAGGFYEQYF. The chain couples TRBV5-4 to TRBJ2-7; 8 nucleotides align to TRBD2. Germline assignment: CDR1 SGHNT and CDR2 YYREEE (reference sequence). The CDR3 extends over 16 amino acids. J was trimmed by 3 bases and V by 0 bases; bases with no gene match: 8.

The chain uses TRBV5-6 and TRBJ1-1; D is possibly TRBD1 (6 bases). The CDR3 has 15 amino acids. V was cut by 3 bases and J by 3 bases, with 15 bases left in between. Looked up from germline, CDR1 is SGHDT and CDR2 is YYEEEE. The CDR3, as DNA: TGTGCCAGCAGCTCCCTGGACGAGGGGGACACTGAAGCTTTCTTT. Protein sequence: CASSSLDEGDTEAFF. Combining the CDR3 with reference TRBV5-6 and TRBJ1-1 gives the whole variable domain DAGVTQSPTHLIKTRGQQVTLRCSPKSGHDTVSWYQQALGQGPQFIFQYYEEEERQRGNFPDRFSGHQFPNYSSELNVNALLLGDSALYLCASSSLDEGDTEAFFGQGTRLTVV.

The CDR3 reads CASSTHGTGVGSPLHF. The DNA of the CDR3 is TGTGCCAGCAGTACCCATGGGACAGGGGTGGGTTCACCCCTCCACTTT. The V and J genes are TRBV28 and TRBJ1-6; 10 nucleotides match TRBD1. CDR1 is MDHEN, CDR2 SYDVKM, per germline. V gave up 5 bases and J gave up 9 bases; unmatched junction bases: 10. The CDR3 sequence is 16 residues long.

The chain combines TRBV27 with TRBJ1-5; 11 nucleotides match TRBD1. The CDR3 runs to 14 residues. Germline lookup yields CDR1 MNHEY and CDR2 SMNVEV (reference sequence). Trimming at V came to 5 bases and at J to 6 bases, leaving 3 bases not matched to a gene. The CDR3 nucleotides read TGTGCCAGCAGTGGACAGGGGGCGGGTCAGCCCCAGCATTTT. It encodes CASSGQGAGQPQHF.

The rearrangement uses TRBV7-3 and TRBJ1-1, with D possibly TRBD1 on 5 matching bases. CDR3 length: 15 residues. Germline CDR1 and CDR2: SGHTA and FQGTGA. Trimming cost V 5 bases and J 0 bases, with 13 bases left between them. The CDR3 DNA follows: TGTGCCAGCAGCCCCTCGACAGATCTGAACACTGAAGCTTTCTTT. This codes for CASSPSTDLNTEAFF.

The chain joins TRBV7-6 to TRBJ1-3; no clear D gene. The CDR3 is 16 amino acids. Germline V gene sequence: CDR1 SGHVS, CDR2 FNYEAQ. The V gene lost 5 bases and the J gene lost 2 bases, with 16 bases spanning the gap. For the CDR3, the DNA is TGTGCCAGCAGCCTCCGTGGAGGTGACGCTGGAAACACCATATATTTT. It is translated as CASSLRGGDAGNTIYF.

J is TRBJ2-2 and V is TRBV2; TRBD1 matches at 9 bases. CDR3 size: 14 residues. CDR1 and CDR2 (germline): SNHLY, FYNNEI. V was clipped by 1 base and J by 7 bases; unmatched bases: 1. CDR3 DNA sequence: TGTGCCAGCAGTGAAGGACAGGGGGTCGGGGAGCTGTTTTTT. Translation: CASSEGQGVGELFF.

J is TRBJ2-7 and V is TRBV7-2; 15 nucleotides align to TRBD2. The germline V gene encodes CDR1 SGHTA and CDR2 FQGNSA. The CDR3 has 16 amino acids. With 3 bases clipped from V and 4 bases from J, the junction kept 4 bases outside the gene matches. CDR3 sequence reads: CASSFDGTSGGYEQYF. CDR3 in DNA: TGTGCCAGCAGCTTCGACGGGACTAGCGGGGGGTACGAGCAGTACTTC.

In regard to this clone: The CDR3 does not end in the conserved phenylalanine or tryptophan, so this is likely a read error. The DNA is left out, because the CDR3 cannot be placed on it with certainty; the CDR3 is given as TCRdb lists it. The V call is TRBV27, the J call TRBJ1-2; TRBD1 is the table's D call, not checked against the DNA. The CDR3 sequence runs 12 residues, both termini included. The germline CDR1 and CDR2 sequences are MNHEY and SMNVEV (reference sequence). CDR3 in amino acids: CASSLSTGVYGI.

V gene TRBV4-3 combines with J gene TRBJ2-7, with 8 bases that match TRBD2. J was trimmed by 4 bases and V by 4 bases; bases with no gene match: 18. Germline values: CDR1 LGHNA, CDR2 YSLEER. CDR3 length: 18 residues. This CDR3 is CASSRSSPGLEGGYEQYF. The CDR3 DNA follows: TGCGCCAGCAGCCGGTCATCTCCGGGACTAGAAGGCGGATACGAGCAGTACTTC.

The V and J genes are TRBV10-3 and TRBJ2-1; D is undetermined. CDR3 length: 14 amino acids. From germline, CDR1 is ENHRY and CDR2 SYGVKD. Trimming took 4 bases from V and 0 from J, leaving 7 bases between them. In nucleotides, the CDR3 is TGTGCCATCAGTGTAGGTGGCTCCTACAATGAGCAGTTCTTC. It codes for CAISVGGSYNEQFF.

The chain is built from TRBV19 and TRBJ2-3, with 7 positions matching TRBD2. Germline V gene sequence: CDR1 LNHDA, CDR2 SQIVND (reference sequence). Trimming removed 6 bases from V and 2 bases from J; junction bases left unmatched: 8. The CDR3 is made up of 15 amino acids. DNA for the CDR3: TGTGCCAGTAGCCCGGGACTAACCCCCACAGATACGCAGTATTTT. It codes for CASSPGLTPTDTQYF.

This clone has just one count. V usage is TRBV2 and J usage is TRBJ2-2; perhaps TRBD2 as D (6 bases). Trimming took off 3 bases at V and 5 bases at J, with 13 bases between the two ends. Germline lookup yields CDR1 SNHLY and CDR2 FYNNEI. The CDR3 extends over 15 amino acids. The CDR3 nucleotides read TGTGCCAGCAGTGAGGAGGGCGCGACTACCGGGGAGCTGTTTTTT. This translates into CASSEEGATTGELFF.

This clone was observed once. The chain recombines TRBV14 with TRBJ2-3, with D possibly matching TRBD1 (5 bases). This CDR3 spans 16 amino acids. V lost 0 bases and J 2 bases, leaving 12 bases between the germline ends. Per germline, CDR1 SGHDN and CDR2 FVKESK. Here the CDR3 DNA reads TGTGCCAGCAGCCAAGATAGTTCCAGGGTCACAGATACGCAGTATTTT. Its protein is CASSQDSSRVTDTQYF.

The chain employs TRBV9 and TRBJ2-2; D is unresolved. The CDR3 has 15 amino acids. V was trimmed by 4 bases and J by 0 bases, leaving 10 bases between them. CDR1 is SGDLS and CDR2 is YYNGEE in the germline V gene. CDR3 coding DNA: TGTGCCAGCAGCAGGGCCCAGCCGAACACCGGGGAGCTGTTTTTT. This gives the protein CASSRAQPNTGELFF.

The CDR3 region is CASSLAVGSYEQYF. The DNA of the CDR3 is TGTGCCAGCAGCTTAGCGGTGGGCTCCTACGAGCAGTACTTC. V is TRBV7-8 and J is TRBJ2-7; D ambiguous. Germline assignment: CDR1 SGHVS and CDR2 FQNEAQ. The CDR3 consists of 14 residues. The ends were cut back, 0 bases at V and 0 bases at J, with 6 bases in the middle.

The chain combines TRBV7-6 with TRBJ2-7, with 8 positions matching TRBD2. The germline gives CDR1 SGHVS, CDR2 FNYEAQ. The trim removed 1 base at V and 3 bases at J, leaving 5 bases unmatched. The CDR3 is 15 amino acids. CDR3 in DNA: TGTGCCAGCAGCTTAGGAGCGGGGGCCTACTACGAGCAGTACTTC. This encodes CASSLGAGAYYEQYF.

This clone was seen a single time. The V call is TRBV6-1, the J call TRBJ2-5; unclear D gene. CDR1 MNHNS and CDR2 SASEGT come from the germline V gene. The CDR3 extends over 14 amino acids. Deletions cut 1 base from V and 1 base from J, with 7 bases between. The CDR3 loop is CASSEGGSQETQYF. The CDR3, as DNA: TGTGCCAGCAGTGAAGGGGGTAGCCAAGAGACCCAGTACTTC.

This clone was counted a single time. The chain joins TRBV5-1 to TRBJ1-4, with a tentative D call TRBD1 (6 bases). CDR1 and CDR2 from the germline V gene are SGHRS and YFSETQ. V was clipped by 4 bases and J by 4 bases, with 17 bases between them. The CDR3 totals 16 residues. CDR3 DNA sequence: TGCGCCAGCAGCACCCAACCACAGGGTCTTAATGAAAAACTGTTTTTT. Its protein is CASSTQPQGLNEKLFF.

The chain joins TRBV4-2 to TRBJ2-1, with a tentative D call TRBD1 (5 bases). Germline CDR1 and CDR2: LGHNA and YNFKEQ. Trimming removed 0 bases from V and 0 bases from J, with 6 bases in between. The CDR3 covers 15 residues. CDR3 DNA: TGTGCCAGCAGCCAAGAAGGGGTCTCCTACAATGAGCAGTTCTTC. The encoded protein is CASSQEGVSYNEQFF.